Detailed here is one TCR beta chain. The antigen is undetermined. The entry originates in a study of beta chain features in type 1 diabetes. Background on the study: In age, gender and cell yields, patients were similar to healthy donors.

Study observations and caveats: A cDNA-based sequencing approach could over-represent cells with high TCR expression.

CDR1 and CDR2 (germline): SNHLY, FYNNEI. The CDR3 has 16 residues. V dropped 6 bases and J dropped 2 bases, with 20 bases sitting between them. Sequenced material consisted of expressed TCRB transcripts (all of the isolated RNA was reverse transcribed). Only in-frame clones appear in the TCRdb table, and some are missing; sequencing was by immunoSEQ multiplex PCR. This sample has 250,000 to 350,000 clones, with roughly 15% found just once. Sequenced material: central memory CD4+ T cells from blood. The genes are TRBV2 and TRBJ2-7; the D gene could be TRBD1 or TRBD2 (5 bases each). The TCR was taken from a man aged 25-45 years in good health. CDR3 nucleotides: TGTGCCAGCAGGAGGGACGAGGGCGGGTCTACCTACGAGCAGTACTTC. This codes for CASRRDEGGSTYEQYF. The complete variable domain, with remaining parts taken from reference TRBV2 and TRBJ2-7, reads EPEVTQTPSHQVTQMGQEVILRCVPISNHLYFYWYRQILGQKVEFLVSFYNNEISEKSEIFDDQFSVERPDGSNFTLKIRSTKLEDSAMYFCASRRDEGGSTYEQYFGPGTRLTVT.